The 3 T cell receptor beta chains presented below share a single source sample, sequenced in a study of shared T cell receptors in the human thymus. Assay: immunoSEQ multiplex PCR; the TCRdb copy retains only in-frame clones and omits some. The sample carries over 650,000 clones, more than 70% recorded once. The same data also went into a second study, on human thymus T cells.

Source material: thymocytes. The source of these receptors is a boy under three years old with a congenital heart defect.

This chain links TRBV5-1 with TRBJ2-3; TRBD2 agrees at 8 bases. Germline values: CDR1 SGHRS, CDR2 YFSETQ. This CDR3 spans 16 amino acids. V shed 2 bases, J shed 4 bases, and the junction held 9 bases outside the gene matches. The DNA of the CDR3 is TGCGCCAGCAGCTTCCATGGACTAGCCGTGGCAGATACGCAGTATTTT. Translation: CASSFHGLAVADTQYF.

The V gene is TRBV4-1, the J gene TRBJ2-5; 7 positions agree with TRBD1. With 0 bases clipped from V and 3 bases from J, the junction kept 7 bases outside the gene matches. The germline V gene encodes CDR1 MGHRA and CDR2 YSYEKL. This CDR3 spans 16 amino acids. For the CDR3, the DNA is TGCGCCAGCAGCCAAGAGTTCAGGACAGGCGAAGAGACCCAGTACTTC. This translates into CASSQEFRTGEETQYF.

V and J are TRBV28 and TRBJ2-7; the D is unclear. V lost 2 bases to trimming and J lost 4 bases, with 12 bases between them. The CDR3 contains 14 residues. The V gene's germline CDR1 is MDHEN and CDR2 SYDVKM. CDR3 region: CASSLTGSPYEQYF. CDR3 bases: TGTGCCAGCAGTTTAACGGGTTCTCCTTACGAGCAGTACTTC.